Below, 10 T cell receptor beta chains from the same sample are listed, as sequenced in a study of blood T cell repertoires in COVID-19. Generated by immunoSEQ multiplex PCR, the TCRdb table keeps only in-frame clones and is missing some. The table includes some 200,000 clones, roughly three quarters detected once. Sequencing input: peripheral blood. The receptors originated from a woman between 45 and 60 years old with active or convalescent COVID-19.

This CDR3 is CSVVLGGAYGYTF. In DNA, the CDR3 is TGCAGCGTTGTTCTAGGGGGGGCCTATGGCTACACCTTC. This chain links TRBV29-1 with TRBJ1-2, with TRBD1 as a possible D gene (6 bases). Trimming took 4 bases from V and 4 from J, leaving 13 bases between them. The CDR3 is 13 amino acids. Per germline, CDR1 SQVTM and CDR2 ANQGSEA.

The genes are TRBV27 and TRBJ2-7; 10 bases align to TRBD2. From germline, CDR1 is MNHEY and CDR2 SMNVEV (reference sequence). J gave up 2 bases and V 0 bases, and 10 bases lay outside the gene matches. The length of the CDR3 is 18 residues. The CDR3 reads CASSLSYAAGGRAYEQYF. The CDR3 region has the DNA TGTGCCAGCAGTTTATCGTACGCAGCGGGAGGGCGTGCCTACGAGCAGTACTTC.

A few counts support this clone. This chain joins TRBV18 and TRBJ1-5, with D perhaps matching TRBD1 (6 bases). Germline V gives CDR1 KGHSH, CDR2 LQKENI. Trimming pared 2 bases from V and 6 bases from J, leaving 11 bases between. This CDR3 contains 14 residues. CDR3 sequence (DNA): TGTGCCAGCTCACCAGGGGGGGCTGTTCAGCCCCAGCATTTT. Protein product: CASSPGGAVQPQHF.

To note about this clone: A read error may be the cause here, since a much bigger clone is one base away. The chain combines TRBV11-2 with TRBJ2-3, with TRBD1 matching over 8 bases. Germline V gives CDR1 SGHAT, CDR2 FQNNGV. The CDR3 is 15 residues long. The junction had 7 bases not matched to a gene; V was cut back by 5 bases and J by 3 bases. CDR3 sequence: CASSNDRGRTDTQYF. In DNA form, the CDR3 reads TGTGCCAGCAGCAACGACAGGGGACGAACAGATACGCAGTATTTT.

The rearrangement joins TRBV5-1 to TRBJ2-1; 11 positions agree with TRBD2. The length of the CDR3 is 16 residues. Germline V gene data show CDR1 as SGHRS and CDR2 as YFSETQ. With V trimmed by 2 bases and J by 6 bases, 7 bases remained unmatched. In DNA, the CDR3 is TGCGCCAGCAGCTTTGCCGTAGCGGGGGGGCTCAATGAGCAGTTCTTC. Its protein is CASSFAVAGGLNEQFF.

The chain is built from TRBV6-5 and TRBJ2-7; 9 bases agree with TRBD1. V lost 2 bases and J lost 2; bases outside the gene matches: 7. Germline CDR1 and CDR2: MNHEY and SVGAGI. CDR3 size: 16 residues. CDR3 region: CASSYGGTGRTYEQYF. DNA of the CDR3: TGTGCCAGCAGTTACGGAGGGACAGGGAGAACCTACGAGCAGTACTTC.

The V gene is TRBV4-1, the J gene TRBJ2-2, with D possibly matching TRBD1 (6 bases). This CDR3 is 15 amino acids long. V was clipped by 4 bases and J by 0 bases, with 9 bases between them. The germline V gene encodes CDR1 MGHRA and CDR2 YSYEKL. CDR3 coding DNA: TGCGCCAGCAGCCGAGACAGGCCGAACACCGGGGAGCTGTTTTTT. It yields the protein CASSRDRPNTGELFF.

The CDR3, as DNA: TGTGCCTGGAGTGGGGGACAGTACGAGCAGTACTTC. Its protein product is CAWSGGQYEQYF. The V gene is TRBV30, the J gene TRBJ2-7; TRBD1 agrees at 7 bases. Germline values: CDR1 GTSNPN, CDR2 SVGIG (reference sequence). J lost 4 bases, V lost 1 base, and 1 base had no gene match. The CDR3 is made up of 12 amino acids.

This clone has a single count. The chain is built from TRBV30 and TRBJ1-2; TRBD1 might be the D (6 bases). The germline CDR1 and CDR2 sequences are GTSNPN and SVGIG (reference sequence). The CDR3 has 14 amino acids. V lost 4 bases and J 2 bases, leaving 14 bases between the germline ends. The DNA of the CDR3 is TGTGCCTGGAATACAGGGATCTGGAACTATGGCTACACCTTC. Translation: CAWNTGIWNYGYTF.

This clone was counted a few times. The chain combines TRBV11-1 with TRBJ1-2; D uncertain. Trimming took 5 bases from V and 4 from J, leaving 14 bases between them. The CDR3 is 14 amino acids. The germline CDR1 and CDR2 sequences are SGHAT and FQDESV (reference sequence). The chain's CDR3 is CASSPSAGSYGYTF. CDR3 DNA: TGTGCCAGCAGCCCTTCGGCCGGGAGCTATGGCTACACCTTC.